The rows below give T cell receptor beta chains drawn from one sample of a study of T-cell memory formation after mild COVID-19. A single record per CDR3 protein comes from TCRdb applying MiXCR to the 5' RACE reads. The sample contains under 550,000 distinct CDR3 sequences, roughly 18% of which appear only once. Sequenced input: PBMCs or a T cell subset sorted from them (not recorded which). The source of these receptors is an adult woman who had mild COVID-19 (a few samples of this study predate the infection). Cell type and time point are not known. Both conserved end residues are part of each CDR3. The D gene is left open where the match is weak. Expanded clones get a size class; other rows say once, few or many, or leave the size out.

D gene,clone size,V gene,J gene,CDR3 protein,CDR3 DNA
TRBD2,.,TRBV6-2/TRBV6-3,TRBJ2-7,CASSRSGGLEQYF,TGTGCCAGCTCCCGGTCGGGAGGGCTCGAGCAGTACTTC
TRBD2,few,TRBV11-2,TRBJ2-3,CASSLRRGGVSTDTQYF,TGTGCCAGCAGTCTCAGGCGCGGGGGGGTTTCTACAGATACGCAGTATTTT
.,few,TRBV24-1,TRBJ2-1,CATSDLQIGKGRDNEQFF,TGTGCCACCAGTGATTTGCAAATAGGTAAAGGCAGGGACAATGAGCAGTTCTTC
.,.,TRBV7-9,TRBJ2-5,CASSLDDRDIRYF,TGTGCCAGCAGCTTAGACGACCGGGACATTAGGTACTTC
TRBD2,few,TRBV6-2/TRBV6-3,TRBJ2-7,CASSIRTSGSHGYEQYF,TGTGCCAGCAGTATAAGGACTAGCGGGAGCCATGGGTACGAGCAGTACTTC
.,.,TRBV7-3,TRBJ1-1,CASSLLIYTEAFF,TGTGCCAGCAGCCTATTAATTTACACTGAAGCTTTCTTT
.,few,TRBV4-1,TRBJ2-3,CASSRGGDWGTDTQYF,TGCGCCAGCAGCCGAGGAGGGGACTGGGGCACAGATACGCAGTATTTT
.,few,TRBV9,TRBJ1-1,CASSFDGTTEAFF,TGTGCCAGCAGCTTTGACGGGACCACTGAAGCTTTCTTT
TRBD1,few,TRBV2,TRBJ2-7,CATGTGVFEQYF,TGTGCCACCGGGACAGGGGTTTTCGAGCAGTACTTC
TRBD2,.,TRBV9,TRBJ2-3,CASSPRLAGYSTDTQYF,TGTGCCAGCAGCCCCAGACTAGCGGGATATAGCACAGATACGCAGTATTTT
.,few,TRBV7-9,TRBJ2-5,CASSLAVQETQYF,TGTGCCAGCAGCTTAGCCGTCCAAGAGACCCAGTACTTC
.,.,TRBV11-2,TRBJ1-1,CASSLPGLGTEAFF,TGTGCCAGCAGCTTACCGGGGCTCGGGACTGAAGCTTTCTTT
TRBD1,.,TRBV5-5,TRBJ1-2,CASSVGQGAVGYTF,TGTGCCAGCAGCGTGGGACAGGGGGCTGTAGGCTACACCTTC
.,few,TRBV10-3,TRBJ2-5,CAISESGGGTETQYF,TGTGCCATCAGTGAGTCTGGTGGCGGGACGGAGACCCAGTACTTC
.,.,TRBV20-1,TRBJ1-5,CSAMTVSNQPQHF,TGCAGTGCTATGACAGTTTCAAATCAGCCCCAGCATTTT
.,few,TRBV2,TRBJ2-3,CASSDIIADTQYF,TGTGCCAGCAGTGACATAATTGCGGATACGCAGTATTTT
TRBD2,.,TRBV9,TRBJ2-1,CASSVVPTSGIDEQFF,TGTGCCAGCAGCGTAGTTCCGACTAGCGGGATCGATGAGCAGTTCTTC
.,many,TRBV7-2,TRBJ2-1,CASSQGARGVGEQFF,TGTGCCAGCAGCCAAGGGGCTAGGGGAGTGGGTGAGCAGTTCTTC
.,.,TRBV7-9,TRBJ2-5,CASSSGVSFQETQYF,TGTGCCAGCAGTTCCGGCGTCAGTTTCCAAGAGACCCAGTACTTC
TRBD2,few,TRBV2,TRBJ2-7,CASGGLAGGSSYEQYF,TGTGCCAGCGGGGGACTAGCGGGGGGGAGCTCCTACGAGCAGTACTTC
.,few,TRBV5-1,TRBJ1-1,CASSLAFGLSGTEAFF,TGCGCCAGCAGCCTCGCCTTTGGACTAAGTGGCACTGAAGCTTTCTTT
TRBD2,.,TRBV7-3,TRBJ2-3,CASSITSGGAGDTQYF,TGTGCCAGCAGCATAACTAGCGGGGGGGCCGGAGATACGCAGTATTTT
.,.,TRBV24-1,TRBJ2-1,CATSEWGAAYNEQFF,TGTGCCACCAGTGAATGGGGGGCCGCGTACAATGAGCAGTTCTTC
.,few,TRBV7-2,TRBJ2-1,CASSSAVAEYNEQFF,TGTGCCAGCAGCTCAGCGGTAGCTGAATACAATGAGCAGTTCTTC
TRBD1,many,TRBV5-1,TRBJ2-2,CASSLGQGHTGELFF,TGCGCCAGCAGCTTAGGACAGGGACACACCGGGGAGCTGTTTTTT
.,few,TRBV6-5,TRBJ2-7,CASSSPATYEQYF,TGTGCCAGCAGTTCACCCGCAACCTACGAGCAGTACTTC
.,.,TRBV2,TRBJ2-2,CASSEVSNTGELFF,TGTGCCAGCAGTGAAGTTTCGAACACCGGGGAGCTGTTTTTT
TRBD1,.,TRBV20-1,TRBJ2-7,CSARGGQVYEQYF,TGCAGTGCTAGAGGTGGACAGGTATACGAGCAGTACTTC
TRBD1,.,TRBV5-1,TRBJ2-2,CAISPLDRGTGELFF,TGCGCCATCAGCCCATTGGACAGGGGCACCGGGGAGCTGTTTTTT
.,.,TRBV7-9,TRBJ1-4,CASSLDNGLQQKLFF,TGTGCCAGCAGCTTAGATAACGGATTACAACAAAAACTGTTTTTT
.,.,TRBV20-1,TRBJ2-3,CSAKPGGSSTDTQYF,TGCAGTGCCAAGCCTGGGGGGAGTAGCACAGATACGCAGTATTTT
.,few,TRBV6-5,TRBJ1-6,CASSYSNSPLHF,TGTGCCAGCAGTTACTCGAACTCACCCCTCCACTTT
TRBD1,.,TRBV5-6,TRBJ2-1,CASSLRQGANEQFF,TGTGCCAGCAGCCTCCGACAGGGGGCAAATGAGCAGTTCTTC
.,few,TRBV7-2,TRBJ2-1,CASAFGGGSNEQFF,TGTGCCTCCGCTTTCGGAGGTGGTAGCAATGAGCAGTTCTTC
.,.,TRBV3-1,TRBJ1-2,CASSHWTLANYGYTF,TGTGCCAGCAGCCACTGGACTTTGGCTAACTATGGCTACACCTTC
TRBD1,few,TRBV5-6,TRBJ1-2,CASSENRGPYGYTF,TGTGCCAGCAGCGAAAACAGGGGGCCCTATGGCTACACCTTC
.,few,TRBV9,TRBJ1-4,CASSIQSNEKLFF,TGTGCCAGCAGCATTCAGTCTAATGAAAAACTGTTTTTT
TRBD1,.,TRBV5-4,TRBJ2-5,CASSWTGLPQYF,TGTGCCAGCAGCTGGACAGGGCTGCCCCAGTACTTC
TRBD1,.,TRBV3-1,TRBJ2-1,CASSHFGRGRSYNEQFF,TGTGCCAGCAGCCACTTCGGCAGGGGGCGTTCCTACAATGAGCAGTTCTTC
.,many,TRBV7-3,TRBJ2-4,CASSPDGGKNIQYF,TGTGCCAGCAGCCCGGACGGGGGCAAAAACATTCAGTACTTC
.,.,TRBV6-6,TRBJ1-6,CASSTPGTANNSPLHF,TGTGCCAGCAGTACACCCGGGACCGCTAATAATTCACCCCTCCACTTT